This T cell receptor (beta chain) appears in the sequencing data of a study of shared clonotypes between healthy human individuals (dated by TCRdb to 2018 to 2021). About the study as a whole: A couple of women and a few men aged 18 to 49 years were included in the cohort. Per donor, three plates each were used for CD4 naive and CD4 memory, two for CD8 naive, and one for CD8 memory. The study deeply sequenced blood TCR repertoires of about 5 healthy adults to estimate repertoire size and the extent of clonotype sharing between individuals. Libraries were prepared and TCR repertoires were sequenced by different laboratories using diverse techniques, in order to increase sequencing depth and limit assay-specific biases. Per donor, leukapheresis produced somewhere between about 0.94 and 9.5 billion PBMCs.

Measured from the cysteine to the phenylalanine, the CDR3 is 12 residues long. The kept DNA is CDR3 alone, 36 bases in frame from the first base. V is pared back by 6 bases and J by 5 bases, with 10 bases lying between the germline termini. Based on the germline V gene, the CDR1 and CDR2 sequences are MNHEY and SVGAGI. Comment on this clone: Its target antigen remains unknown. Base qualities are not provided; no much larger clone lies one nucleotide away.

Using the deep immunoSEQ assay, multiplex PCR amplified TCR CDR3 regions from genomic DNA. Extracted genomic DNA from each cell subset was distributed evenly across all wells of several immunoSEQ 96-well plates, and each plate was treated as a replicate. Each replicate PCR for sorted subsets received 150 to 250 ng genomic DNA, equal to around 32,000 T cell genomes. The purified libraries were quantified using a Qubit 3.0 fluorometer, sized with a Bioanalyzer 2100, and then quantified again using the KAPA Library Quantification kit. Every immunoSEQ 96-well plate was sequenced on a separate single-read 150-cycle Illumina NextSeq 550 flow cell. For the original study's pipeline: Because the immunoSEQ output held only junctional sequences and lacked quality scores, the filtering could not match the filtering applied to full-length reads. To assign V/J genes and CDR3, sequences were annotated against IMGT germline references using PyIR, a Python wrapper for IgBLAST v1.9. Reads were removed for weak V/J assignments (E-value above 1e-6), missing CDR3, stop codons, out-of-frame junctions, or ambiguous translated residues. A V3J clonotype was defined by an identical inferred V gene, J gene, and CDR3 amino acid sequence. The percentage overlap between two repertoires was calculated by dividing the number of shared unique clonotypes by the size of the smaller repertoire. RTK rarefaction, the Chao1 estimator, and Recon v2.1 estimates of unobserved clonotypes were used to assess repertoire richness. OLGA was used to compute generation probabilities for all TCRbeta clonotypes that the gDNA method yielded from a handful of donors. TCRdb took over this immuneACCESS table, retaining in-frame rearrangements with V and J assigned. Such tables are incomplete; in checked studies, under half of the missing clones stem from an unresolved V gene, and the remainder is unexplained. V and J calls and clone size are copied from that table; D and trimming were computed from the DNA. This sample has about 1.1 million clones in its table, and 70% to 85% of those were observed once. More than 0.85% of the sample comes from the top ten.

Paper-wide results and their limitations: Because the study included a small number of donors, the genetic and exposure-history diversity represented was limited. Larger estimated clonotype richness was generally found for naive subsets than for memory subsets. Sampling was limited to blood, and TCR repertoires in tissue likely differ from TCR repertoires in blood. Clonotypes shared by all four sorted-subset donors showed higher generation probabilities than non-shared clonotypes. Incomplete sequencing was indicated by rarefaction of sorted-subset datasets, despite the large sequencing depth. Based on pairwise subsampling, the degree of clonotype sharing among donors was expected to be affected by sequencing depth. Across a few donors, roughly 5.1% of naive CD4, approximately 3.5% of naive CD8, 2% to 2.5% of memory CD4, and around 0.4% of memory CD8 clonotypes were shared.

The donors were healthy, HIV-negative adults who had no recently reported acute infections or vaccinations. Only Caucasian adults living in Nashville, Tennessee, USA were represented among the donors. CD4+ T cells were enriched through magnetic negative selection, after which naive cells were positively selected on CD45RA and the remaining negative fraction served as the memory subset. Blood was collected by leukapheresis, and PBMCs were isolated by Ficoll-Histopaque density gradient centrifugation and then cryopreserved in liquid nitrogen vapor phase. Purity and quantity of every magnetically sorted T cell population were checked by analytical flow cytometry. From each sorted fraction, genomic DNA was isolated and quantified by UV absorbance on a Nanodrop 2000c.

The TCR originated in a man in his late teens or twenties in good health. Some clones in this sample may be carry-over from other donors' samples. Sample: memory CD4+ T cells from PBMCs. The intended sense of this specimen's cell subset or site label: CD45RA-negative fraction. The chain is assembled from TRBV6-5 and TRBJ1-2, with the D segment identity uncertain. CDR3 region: CASRHVLYGYTF. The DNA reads TGTGCCAGCAGACACGTACTATATGGCTACACCTTC.